The 16 T cell receptor beta chains below were found in one sample sequenced in a study of siplizumab effects on memory and regulatory T cells. Assay used: immunoSEQ multiplex PCR; TCRdb lists only in-frame clones, some missing. The top ten hold less than 0.4% of the sample, which has around 86,000 clones, nearly 95% seen once. Sequenced material: non-Treg CD4+ T cells sorted from blood. The receptors here all came from a human donor in good health.

The CDR3 sequence: CASSQDGTSGDTQYF. The CDR3 region has the DNA TGCGCCAGCAGCCAAGATGGGACTAGCGGAGATACGCAGTATTTT. The rearrangement links TRBV4-3 to TRBJ2-3; 11 bases line up with TRBD2. CDR3 length: 15 residues. From germline, CDR1 is LGHNA and CDR2 YSLEER. V shed 0 bases and J 5 bases; nucleotides not matched to a gene: 1.

V usage is TRBV14 and J usage is TRBJ1-1; D remains unclear. In germline, CDR1 is SGHDN, CDR2 FVKESK. Trimming took off 3 bases at V and 2 bases at J, with 4 bases between the two ends. The CDR3 has 12 amino acids. The CDR3 loop reads CASSQDNTEAFF. The CDR3 DNA reads TGTGCCAGCAGCCAGGACAACACTGAAGCTTTCTTT.

The V call is TRBV5-6, the J call TRBJ1-2, with TRBD1 identical over 8 bases. Germline V lookup: CDR1 SGHDT, CDR2 YYEEEE. Losses at the gene ends were 1 base for V and 8 bases for J; bases not matched to a gene: 7. The CDR3 sequence is 14 residues long. CDR3 sequence: CASSLRQGALGYTF. The CDR3 DNA reads TGTGCCAGCAGCTTGCGGCAGGGGGCGCTAGGCTACACCTTC.

This chain uses TRBV6-5 with TRBJ2-1, with D possibly matching TRBD2 (6 bases). Trimming shortened V by 6 bases and J by 2 bases, and 14 bases separated the two germline ends. There are 15 residues in the CDR3. Germline loops: CDR1 MNHEY, CDR2 SVGAGI. CDR3 bases: TGTGCCAGCAGCCCTTGGCGGACTACCTACAATGAGCAGTTCTTC. This gives the protein CASSPWRTTYNEQFF.

V is TRBV6-5 and J is TRBJ2-7; 8 nucleotides line up with TRBD2. Unmatched junction bases numbered 2, after V lost 2 bases and J lost 5 bases. The CDR3 is 13 residues long. Germline CDR1 reads MNHEY; CDR2 reads SVGAGI. The CDR3 region has the DNA TGTGCCAGCAGTTACGGACTAGCCAACGAGCAGTACTTC. It codes for CASSYGLANEQYF.

The V gene is TRBV9, the J gene TRBJ2-1; no clear D. Germline V gene sequence: CDR1 SGDLS, CDR2 YYNGEE. The V end was cut by 1 base, the J end by 6 bases, with 11 bases between. The CDR3 length is 14 residues. The CDR3 nucleotides are TGTGCCAGCAGCGTAAATGCAGCATTCAATGAGCAGTTCTTC. This sequence encodes CASSVNAAFNEQFF. The full variable domain, completed using reference TRBV9 and TRBJ2-1, is DSGVTQTPKHLITATGQRVTLRCSPRSGDLSVYWYQQSLDQGLQFLIQYYNGEERAKGNILERFSAQQFPDLHSELNLSSLELGDSALYFCASSVNAAFNEQFFGPGTRLTVL.

The genes are TRBV19 and TRBJ2-1; 11 bases agree with TRBD2. J lost 0 bases, V lost 3 bases, and 1 base had no gene match. This CDR3 is built from 16 residues. Germline CDR1 is LNHDA and CDR2 is SQIVND (reference sequence). CDR3: CASSITSGSSYNEQFF. CDR3 nucleotide sequence: TGTGCCAGTAGTATTACTAGCGGGAGCTCCTACAATGAGCAGTTCTTC.

The chain is built from TRBV6-5 and TRBJ1-2; 7 nucleotides align to TRBD1. This CDR3 region has 12 residues. Germline CDR1 reads MNHEY; CDR2 reads SVGAGI. Trimming took 6 bases from V and 2 from J; bases not matched to a gene: 0. The CDR3 nucleotides are TGTGCCAGCAGGACAGGGAACTATGGCTACACCTTC. Encoded protein: CASRTGNYGYTF.

V and J are TRBV7-9 and TRBJ1-4; a weak D match, TRBD1 (6 bases). V was shortened by 5 bases and J by 4 bases, with 17 bases between the two germline ends. Germline CDR1 reads SEHNR; CDR2 reads FQNEAQ (reference sequence). This CDR3 has 16 amino acids. The CDR3 region is CASSSGQSGSNEKLFF. The CDR3 bases are TGTGCCAGCAGCAGCGGACAGTCAGGCAGTAATGAAAAACTGTTTTTT.

V gene TRBV4-1 combines with J gene TRBJ2-2, with TRBD2 as a possible D gene (6 bases). The length of the CDR3 is 17 residues. Germline V gives CDR1 MGHRA, CDR2 YSYEKL. V lost 1 base, J lost 1 base, and 13 bases lay in between. Here the CDR3 DNA reads TGCGCCAGCAGCCAAGTGCACGGGGGTTGGAACACCGGGGAGCTGTTTTTT. Translating gives CASSQVHGGWNTGELFF.

V gene TRBV30 combines with J gene TRBJ2-1; D remains unclear. The CDR3 sequence is 12 residues long. Germline V lookup: CDR1 GTSNPN, CDR2 SVGIG (reference sequence). V shed 1 base and J shed 9 bases, with 10 bases lying between them. The CDR3 bases are TGTGCCTGGAGTGAAGGGAACAGTGAGCAGTTCTTC. This encodes CAWSEGNSEQFF.

The gene calls are TRBV5-4 and TRBJ2-7; no definite D call. There are 14 residues in the CDR3. The germline V gene has CDR1 SGHNT and CDR2 YYREEE (reference sequence). Trimming removed 4 bases from V and 0 bases from J, with 11 bases in between. CDR3 loop: CASSPTLNSYEQYF. The CDR3 nucleotides are TGTGCCAGCAGCCCCACCTTAAACTCCTACGAGCAGTACTTC. The full variable domain, with the rest looked up from reference TRBV5-4 and TRBJ2-7, is ETGVTQSPTHLIKTRGQQVTLRCSSQSGHNTVSWYQQALGQGPQFIFQYYREEENGRGNFPPRFSGLQFPNYSSELNVNALELDDSALYLCASSPTLNSYEQYFGPGTRLTVT.

The genes are TRBV6-1 and TRBJ1-5; a weak D match, TRBD1 (5 bases). Germline CDR1 and CDR2: MNHNS and SASEGT. This CDR3 has 15 residues. Between the trimmed V and J ends, which lost 6 bases and 0 bases, there was a span of 12 bases. In DNA form, the CDR3 reads TGTGCCAGCAGGATCACAGGTTATAGCAATCAGCCCCAGCATTTT. Translation: CASRITGYSNQPQHF.

This chain joins TRBV5-4 and TRBJ2-1, with D unresolved. Trimming shortened V by 6 bases and J by 8 bases, and 15 bases separated the two germline ends. Per the germline V gene, CDR1 is SGHNT and CDR2 is YYREEE (reference sequence). The CDR3 sequence is 13 residues long. This chain's CDR3 is CASNLLGRYEQFF. The CDR3 coding sequence is TGTGCCAGCAACCTACTTGGTAGGTATGAGCAGTTCTTC.

The chain couples TRBV7-9 to TRBJ1-2, with 7 nucleotides matching TRBD1. V lost 4 bases to trimming and J lost 8 bases; unmatched junction nucleotides: 10. The CDR3 has 14 residues. The germline gives CDR1 SEHNR, CDR2 FQNEAQ (reference sequence). CDR3 residues: CASSSDREPSGYTF. In nucleotides, the CDR3 is TGTGCCAGCAGCTCAGACAGGGAGCCGTCGGGCTACACCTTC.

This clone was seen a single time. The chain has TRBV6-4 and TRBJ2-1; D not certain. Germline V gene data show CDR1 as MRHNA and CDR2 as SNTAGT. The CDR3 runs 15 residues. V dropped 1 base and J dropped 5 bases, with 12 bases sitting between them. Written as DNA, the CDR3 is TGTGCCAGCAGTGACTGGGGTTTTGAGCACAATGAGCAGTTCTTC. Residues: CASSDWGFEHNEQFF.